The 23 T cell receptor beta chains presented below share a single source sample, sequenced in a study of blood T cell repertoires in COVID-19. Generated by immunoSEQ multiplex PCR, the TCRdb table keeps only in-frame clones and is missing some. Among approximately 15,000 clones, roughly 80% were seen once, and the ten largest hold 22%. Sequenced sample: peripheral blood. The receptor source for this set is a man in his 60s with active or convalescent COVID-19.

J is TRBJ1-2 and V is TRBV30, with 12 bases lining up with TRBD1. The V gene's germline CDR1 is GTSNPN and CDR2 SVGIG (reference sequence). The J segment lost 7 bases and the V segment lost 3 bases, leaving 12 bases of the junction unmatched. CDR3 length: 16 amino acids. The CDR3 here is CAWRPPGQGAIGGYTF. CDR3 DNA sequence: TGTGCCTGGAGGCCGCCGGGACAGGGGGCTATCGGTGGCTACACCTTC. The full variable domain, completed using reference TRBV30 and TRBJ1-2, is SQTIHQWPATLVQPVGSPLSLECTVEGTSNPNLYWYRQAAGRGLQLLFYSVGIGQISSEVPQNLSASRPQDRQFILSSKKLLLSDSGFYLCAWRPPGQGAIGGYTFGSGTRLTVV.

The CDR3 nucleotides are TGTGCCAGCAGTCAACGGGGGTTAACGGGAGACACCGGGGAGCTGTTTTTT. Its protein product is CASSQRGLTGDTGELFF. The chain couples TRBV7-9 to TRBJ2-2; D might be TRBD2 (6 bases). The CDR3 is 17 residues long. V was shortened by 6 bases and J by 3 bases, with 20 bases between the two germline ends. From germline, CDR1 is SEHNR and CDR2 FQNEAQ (reference sequence).

The chain combines TRBV28 with TRBJ1-6; D is possibly TRBD1 (6 bases). The germline gives CDR1 MDHEN, CDR2 SYDVKM. The CDR3 totals 16 residues. Trimming left V 10 bases short and J 4 bases short, with 20 bases between. The DNA for the CDR3 is TGTGCCACCATTTCAGGGGAAGACCCGTATAATTCACCCCTCCACTTT. Its protein product is CATISGEDPYNSPLHF.

By sample share, this clone is medium-sized. This chain links TRBV18 with TRBJ1-1; tentative D call: TRBD1 (5 bases). CDR1 is KGHSH, CDR2 LQKENI, per germline. V lost 3 bases and J 1 base, leaving 9 bases between the germline ends. CDR3 length: 14 residues. The CDR3 here is CASSPGHQNTEAFF. The CDR3 region has the DNA TGTGCCAGCTCACCCGGACACCAGAACACTGAAGCTTTCTTT.

This clone was seen just once. This chain uses TRBV19 with TRBJ1-6; D is uncertain. The CDR3 covers 16 residues. CDR1 is LNHDA and CDR2 is SQIVND in the germline V gene (reference sequence). With 3 bases removed from V and 4 bases from J, the gap between germline ends came to 13 bases. The CDR3: CASSIVRGQYNSPLHF. The CDR3, as DNA: TGTGCCAGTAGTATCGTCCGCGGGCAGTATAATTCACCCCTCCACTTT.

This clone was seen once. The genes are TRBV5-1 and TRBJ2-7, with a tentative D call TRBD2 (5 bases). The CDR3 extends over 13 amino acids. V shed 1 base and J shed 4 bases, with 9 bases lying between them. Germline V gives CDR1 SGHRS, CDR2 YFSETQ. CDR3 region: CASSLPSQYEQYF. CDR3 bases: TGCGCCAGCAGCTTGCCTAGCCAATACGAGCAGTACTTC.

This chain joins TRBV18 and TRBJ1-2; D is undetermined. CDR1 KGHSH and CDR2 LQKENI come from the germline V gene. The CDR3 runs to 14 residues. The V end was cut by 2 bases, the J end by 3 bases, with 10 bases between. CDR3 sequence: CASSPREVHYGYTF. The CDR3 nucleotides read TGTGCCAGCTCACCAAGGGAGGTTCACTATGGCTACACCTTC.

This sequence joins TRBV2 and TRBJ2-6; D is unclear. Germline CDR1 reads SNHLY; CDR2 reads FYNNEI. V was trimmed by 1 base and J by 0 bases, leaving 4 bases between them. This CDR3 is 15 amino acids long. CDR3 loop: CASSEGSSGANVLTF. The CDR3 nucleotides are TGTGCCAGCAGTGAAGGCAGCTCTGGGGCCAACGTCCTGACTTTC.

This clone was detected a few times. The genes are TRBV20-1 and TRBJ2-1; tentative D call: TRBD2 (6 bases). CDR3 length: 15 amino acids. CDR1 and CDR2 (germline): DFQATT, SNEGSKA (reference sequence). With 3 bases removed from V and 0 bases from J, the gap between germline ends came to 12 bases. The CDR3 nucleotides read TGCAGTGCTAGTTCCGGGGGAATCTCCTACAATGAGCAGTTCTTC. Its translation is CSASSGGISYNEQFF.

V gene TRBV11-2 combines with J gene TRBJ1-5, with D possibly matching TRBD1 (5 bases). This CDR3 region has 16 residues. The ends were cut back, 4 bases at V and 0 bases at J, with 13 bases in the middle. Germline CDR1 SGHAT, CDR2 FQNNGV. CDR3 nucleotide sequence: TGTGCCAGCAGCTCCGGGGGGACCTATAGCAATCAGCCCCAGCATTTT. It specifies CASSSGGTYSNQPQHF.

V usage is TRBV4-1 and J usage is TRBJ1-5; TRBD1 matches at 8 bases. V shed 1 base, J shed 5 bases, and the junction held 19 bases outside the gene matches. The CDR3 runs to 20 residues. Germline assignment: CDR1 MGHRA and CDR2 YSYEKL. The CDR3 loop is CASSQVIRDRKNDGDQPQHF. CDR3 bases: TGCGCCAGCAGCCAAGTGATAAGGGACAGGAAAAATGATGGAGATCAGCCCCAGCATTTT.

V and J are TRBV27 and TRBJ2-2; the D is unclear. This CDR3 spans 14 amino acids. CDR1 MNHEY and CDR2 SMNVEV come from the germline V gene (reference sequence). The V and J ends lost 3 bases and 4 bases respectively, with 9 bases between them. The CDR3 spells CASSFGGFTGELFF. CDR3 nucleotide sequence: TGTGCCAGCAGTTTTGGCGGTTTCACCGGGGAGCTGTTTTTT.

CDR3 bases: TGTGCCAGCAGCTTTAGCAGCGCCGGGAGCTCCTACGAGCAGTACTTC. This codes for CASSFSSAGSSYEQYF. The V and J genes are TRBV7-2 and TRBJ2-7; a weak D match, TRBD2 (6 bases). The CDR3 sequence is 16 residues long. CDR1 is SGHTA and CDR2 is FQGNSA in the germline V gene. The germline V and J ends were trimmed by 3 bases and 0 bases, with 15 bases remaining between them.

The chain links TRBV20-1 to TRBJ2-1; 9 nucleotides agree with TRBD2. Per germline, CDR1 DFQATT and CDR2 SNEGSKA (reference sequence). V was pared by 3 bases and J by 9 bases, with 15 bases of the junction left unmatched. The CDR3 extends over 16 amino acids. Here the CDR3 reads CSASPGLANTLGEQFF. CDR3 in DNA: TGCAGTGCTAGTCCCGGACTAGCGAATACTTTGGGTGAGCAGTTCTTC.

This sequence joins TRBV5-1 and TRBJ1-1, with 8 bases aligning to TRBD1. The CDR3 has 14 residues. Losses at the gene ends were 4 bases for V and 5 bases for J; bases not matched to a gene: 7. The germline gives CDR1 SGHRS, CDR2 YFSETQ. CDR3 DNA: TGCGCCAGCAGCCCGACGGGACAGGAGACTGAAGCTTTCTTT. Its translation is CASSPTGQETEAFF. Combining the CDR3 with reference TRBV5-1 and TRBJ1-1 gives the whole variable domain KAGVTQTPRYLIKTRGQQVTLSCSPISGHRSVSWYQQTPGQGLQFLFEYFSETQRNKGNFPGRFSGRQFSNSRSEMNVSTLELGDSALYLCASSPTGQETEAFFGQGTRLTVV.

The genes are TRBV7-3 and TRBJ2-2; 15 bases match TRBD2. Germline V lookup: CDR1 SGHTA, CDR2 FQGTGA. CDR3 length equals 18 residues. J lost 4 bases, V lost 5 bases, and 8 bases had no gene match. The CDR3, as DNA: TGTGCCAGCAGCCGGACTAGCGGGAGGGGTCGAGTCACCGGGGAGCTGTTTTTT. Translation: CASSRTSGRGRVTGELFF. Full variable domain (rest looked up from reference TRBV7-3 and TRBJ2-2): GAGVSQTPSNKVTEKGKYVELRCDPISGHTALYWYRQSLGQGPEFLIYFQGTGAADDSGLPNDRFFAVRPEGSVSTLKIQRTERGDSAVYLCASSRTSGRGRVTGELFFGEGSRLTVL.

The genes are TRBV6-5 and TRBJ1-1; D unresolved. There are 14 residues in the CDR3. CDR1 is MNHEY and CDR2 is SVGAGI in the germline V gene. Trimming removed 3 bases at V and 3 bases at J, with 11 bases between. The CDR3 DNA reads as TGTGCCAGCAGTTATTTTCAGGATTACACTGAAGCTTTCTTT. Its protein product is CASSYFQDYTEAFF.

This chain uses TRBV5-1 with TRBJ2-7, with D possibly TRBD2 on 5 matching bases. From germline, CDR1 is SGHRS and CDR2 YFSETQ. CDR3 length: 16 residues. Trimming took 3 bases from V and 6 from J, leaving 22 bases between them. CDR3: CASSSRSPRGEGEQYF. DNA for the CDR3: TGCGCCAGCAGCTCCCGGTCCCCTCGGGGTGAAGGCGAGCAGTACTTC.

This chain joins TRBV19 and TRBJ2-7; tentatively, D is TRBD2 (6 bases). The V end was cut by 3 bases, the J end by 5 bases, with 17 bases between. The CDR3 contains 15 residues. CDR1 LNHDA and CDR2 SQIVND come from the germline V gene (reference sequence). The DNA for the CDR3 is TGTGCCAGTAGTATCACGGGTGGCGGGATACACGAGCAGTACTTC. It codes for CASSITGGGIHEQYF.

This rearrangement joins TRBV3-1 (or the pseudogene TRBV3-2) to TRBJ2-2; 11 bases align to TRBD1. The CDR3 length is 14 residues. Trimming cost V 6 bases and J 6 bases; bases outside gene matches: 3. Germline assignment: CDR1 LGHDT and CDR2 YNNKEL (reference sequence). The CDR3 loop is CASRGTGGPGELFF. CDR3 in DNA: TGTGCCAGCAGGGGGACAGGGGGGCCCGGGGAGCTGTTTTTT.

The gene calls are TRBV5-6 and TRBJ1-2; weak D call: TRBD1 (6 bases). CDR1 SGHDT and CDR2 YYEEEE come from the germline V gene. This CDR3 comprises 14 residues. Deletions cut 9 bases from V and 6 bases from J, with 21 bases between. CDR3 bases: TGTGCCACCGACACCCCAGGGGAGGGCCATGGCTACACCTTC. Protein product: CATDTPGEGHGYTF.

This clone was found a few times. The chain employs TRBV6-5 and TRBJ1-5; D gene uncertain. The CDR3 runs to 13 residues. Germline assignment: CDR1 MNHEY and CDR2 SVGAGI. V lost 0 bases, J lost 7 bases, and 7 bases lay in between. This CDR3 reads CASSYSGSQPQHF. The DNA of the CDR3 is TGTGCCAGCAGTTACTCGGGGAGCCAGCCCCAGCATTTT.

This clone was seen only once. The genes are TRBV27 and TRBJ1-5; TRBD1 aligns across 10 bases. After removal of 8 bases from V and 5 bases from J, the junction contained 12 bases not matched to a gene. The CDR3 is made up of 16 amino acids. The V gene's germline CDR1 is MNHEY and CDR2 SMNVEV (reference sequence). Here the CDR3 DNA reads TGTGCCAGCGGTGGACCCGGGACAGGGGCACATCAGCCCCAGCATTTT. Protein sequence: CASGGPGTGAHQPQHF.